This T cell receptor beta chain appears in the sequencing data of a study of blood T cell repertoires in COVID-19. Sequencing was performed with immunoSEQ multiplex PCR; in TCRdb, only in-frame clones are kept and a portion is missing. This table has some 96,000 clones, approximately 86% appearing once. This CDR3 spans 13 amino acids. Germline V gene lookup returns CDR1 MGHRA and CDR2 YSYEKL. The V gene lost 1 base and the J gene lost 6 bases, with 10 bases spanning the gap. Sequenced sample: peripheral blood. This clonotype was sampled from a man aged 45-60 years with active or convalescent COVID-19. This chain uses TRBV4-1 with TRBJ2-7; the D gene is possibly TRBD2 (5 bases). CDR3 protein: CASSQGTEVEQYF. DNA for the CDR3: TGCGCCAGCAGCCAAGGGACTGAAGTCGAGCAGTACTTC.